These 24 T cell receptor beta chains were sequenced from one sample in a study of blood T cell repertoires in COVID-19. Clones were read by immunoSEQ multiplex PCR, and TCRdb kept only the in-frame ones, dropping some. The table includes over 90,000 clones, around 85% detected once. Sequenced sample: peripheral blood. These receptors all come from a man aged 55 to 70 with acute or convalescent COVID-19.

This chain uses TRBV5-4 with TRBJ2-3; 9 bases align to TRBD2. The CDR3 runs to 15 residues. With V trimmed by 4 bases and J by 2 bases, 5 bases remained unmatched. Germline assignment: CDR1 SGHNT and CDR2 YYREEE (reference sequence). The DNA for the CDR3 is TGTGCCAGCAGCGACTCTAGCGGGATCACAGATACGCAGTATTTT. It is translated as CASSDSSGITDTQYF. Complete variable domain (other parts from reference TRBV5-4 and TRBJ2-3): ETGVTQSPTHLIKTRGQQVTLRCSSQSGHNTVSWYQQALGQGPQFIFQYYREEENGRGNFPPRFSGLQFPNYSSELNVNALELDDSALYLCASSDSSGITDTQYFGPGTRLTVL.

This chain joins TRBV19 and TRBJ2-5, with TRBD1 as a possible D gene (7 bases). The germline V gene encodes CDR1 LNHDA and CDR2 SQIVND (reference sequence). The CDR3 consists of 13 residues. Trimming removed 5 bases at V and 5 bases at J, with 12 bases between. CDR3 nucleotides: TGTGCCAGTAGTCGGGGGACAGTCGAGACCCAGTACTTC. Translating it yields CASSRGTVETQYF.

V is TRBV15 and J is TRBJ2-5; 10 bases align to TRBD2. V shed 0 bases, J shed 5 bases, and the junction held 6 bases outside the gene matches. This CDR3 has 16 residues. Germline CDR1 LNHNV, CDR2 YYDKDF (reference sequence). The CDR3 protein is CATSRENLAGAETQYF. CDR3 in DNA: TGTGCCACCAGCAGAGAGAACCTAGCGGGAGCGGAGACCCAGTACTTC.

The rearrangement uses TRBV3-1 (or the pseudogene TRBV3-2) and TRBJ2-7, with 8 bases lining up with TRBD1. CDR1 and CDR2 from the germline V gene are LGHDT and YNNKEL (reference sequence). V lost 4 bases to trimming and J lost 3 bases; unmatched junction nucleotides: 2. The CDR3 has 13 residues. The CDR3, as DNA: TGTGCCAGCAGCCCGGGACAGGACTACGAGCAGTACTTC. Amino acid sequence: CASSPGQDYEQYF.

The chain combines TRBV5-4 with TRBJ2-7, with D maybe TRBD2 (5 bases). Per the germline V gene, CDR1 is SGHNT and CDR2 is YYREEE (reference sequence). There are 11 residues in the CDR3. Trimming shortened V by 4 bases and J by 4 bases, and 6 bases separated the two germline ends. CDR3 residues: CASSGEYEQYF. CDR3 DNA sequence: TGTGCCAGCAGCGGGGAGTACGAGCAGTACTTC.

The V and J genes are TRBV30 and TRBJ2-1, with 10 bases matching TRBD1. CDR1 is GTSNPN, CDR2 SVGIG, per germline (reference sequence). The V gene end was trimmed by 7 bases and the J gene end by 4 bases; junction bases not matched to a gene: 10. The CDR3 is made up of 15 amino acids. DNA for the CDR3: TGTGCCTATTTAAAGGGACAGGGGTTTTACAATGAGCAGTTCTTC. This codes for CAYLKGQGFYNEQFF.

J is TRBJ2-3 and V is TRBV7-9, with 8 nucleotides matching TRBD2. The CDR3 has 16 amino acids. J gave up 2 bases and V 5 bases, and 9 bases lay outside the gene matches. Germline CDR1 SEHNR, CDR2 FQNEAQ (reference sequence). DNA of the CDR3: TGTGCCAGCAGCCACACTAGCGGAGGCTCCACAGATACGCAGTATTTT. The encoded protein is CASSHTSGGSTDTQYF.

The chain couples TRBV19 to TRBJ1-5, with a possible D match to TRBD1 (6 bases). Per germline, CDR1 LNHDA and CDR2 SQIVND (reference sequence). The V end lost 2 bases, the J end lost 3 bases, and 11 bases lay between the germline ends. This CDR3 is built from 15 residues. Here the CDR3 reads CASSIQGTSNQPQHF. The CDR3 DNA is TGTGCCAGTAGTATACAGGGGACCTCCAATCAGCCCCAGCATTTT.

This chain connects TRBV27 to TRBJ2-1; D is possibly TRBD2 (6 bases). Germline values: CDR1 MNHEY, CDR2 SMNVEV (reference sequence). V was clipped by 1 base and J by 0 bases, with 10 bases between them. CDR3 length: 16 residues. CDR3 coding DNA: TGTGCCAGCAGTTTATTCGGGGGAAGCTCCTACAATGAGCAGTTCTTC. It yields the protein CASSLFGGSSYNEQFF.

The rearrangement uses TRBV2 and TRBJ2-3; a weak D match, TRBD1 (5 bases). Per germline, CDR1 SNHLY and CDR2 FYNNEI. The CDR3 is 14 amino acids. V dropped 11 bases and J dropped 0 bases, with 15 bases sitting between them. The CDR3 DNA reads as TGTGCCGGTAAACAGGTGATGAGCACAGATACGCAGTATTTT. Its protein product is CAGKQVMSTDTQYF.

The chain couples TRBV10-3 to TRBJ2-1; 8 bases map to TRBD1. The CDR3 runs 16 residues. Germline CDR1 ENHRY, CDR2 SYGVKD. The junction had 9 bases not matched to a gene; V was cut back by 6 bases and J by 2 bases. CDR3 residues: CAIRRSGTGAYNEQFF. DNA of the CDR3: TGTGCCATCAGAAGATCCGGGACAGGAGCCTACAATGAGCAGTTCTTC.

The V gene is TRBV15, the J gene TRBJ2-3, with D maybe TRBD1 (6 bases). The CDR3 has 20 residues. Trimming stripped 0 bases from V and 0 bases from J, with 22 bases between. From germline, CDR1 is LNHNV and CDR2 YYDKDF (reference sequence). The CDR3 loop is CATSRDRRRGTKKSTDTQYF. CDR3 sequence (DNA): TGTGCCACCAGCAGAGATAGGAGGCGAGGGACAAAGAAGAGCACAGATACGCAGTATTTT.

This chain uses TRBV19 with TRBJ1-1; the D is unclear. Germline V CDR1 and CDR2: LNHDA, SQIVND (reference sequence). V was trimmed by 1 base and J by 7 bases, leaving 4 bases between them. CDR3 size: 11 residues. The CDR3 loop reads CASSIGGEAFF. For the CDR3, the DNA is TGTGCCAGTAGTATAGGCGGTGAAGCTTTCTTT.

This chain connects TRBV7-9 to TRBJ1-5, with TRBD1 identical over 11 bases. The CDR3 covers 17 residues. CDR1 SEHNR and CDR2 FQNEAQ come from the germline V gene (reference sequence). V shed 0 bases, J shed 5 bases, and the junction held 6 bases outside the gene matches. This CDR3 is CASSLAPGQGADQPQHF. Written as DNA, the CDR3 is TGTGCCAGCAGCTTAGCGCCCGGACAGGGGGCGGATCAGCCCCAGCATTTT. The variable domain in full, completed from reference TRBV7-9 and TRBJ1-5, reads DTGVSQNPRHKITKRGQNVTFRCDPISEHNRLYWYRQTLGQGPEFLTYFQNEAQLEKSRLLSDRFSAERPKGSFSTLEIQRTEQGDSAMYLCASSLAPGQGADQPQHFGDGTRLSIL.

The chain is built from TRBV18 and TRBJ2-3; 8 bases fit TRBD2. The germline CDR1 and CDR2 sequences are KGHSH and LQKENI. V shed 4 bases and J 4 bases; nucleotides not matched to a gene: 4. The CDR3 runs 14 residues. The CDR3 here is CASSLQREPDTQYF. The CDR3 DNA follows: TGTGCCAGCTCACTCCAGCGGGAGCCAGATACGCAGTATTTT.

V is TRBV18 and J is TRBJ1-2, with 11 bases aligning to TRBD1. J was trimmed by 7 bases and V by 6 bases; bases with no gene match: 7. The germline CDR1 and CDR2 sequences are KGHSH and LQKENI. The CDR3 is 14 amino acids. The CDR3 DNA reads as TGTGCCAGCTCCCCCGGACAGGGGGCGGCTGGCTACACCTTC. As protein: CASSPGQGAAGYTF.

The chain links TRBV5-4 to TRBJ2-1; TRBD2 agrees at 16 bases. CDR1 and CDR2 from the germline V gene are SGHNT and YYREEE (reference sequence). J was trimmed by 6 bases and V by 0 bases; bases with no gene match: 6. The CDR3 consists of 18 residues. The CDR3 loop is CASSLGGLAGGMSNEQFF. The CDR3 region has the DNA TGTGCCAGCAGCTTGGGGGGACTAGCGGGAGGGATGAGCAATGAGCAGTTCTTC.

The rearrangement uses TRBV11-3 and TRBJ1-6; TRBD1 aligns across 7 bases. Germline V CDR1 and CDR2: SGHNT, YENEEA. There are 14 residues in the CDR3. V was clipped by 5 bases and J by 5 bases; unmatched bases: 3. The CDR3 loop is CASSGDSHNSPLHF. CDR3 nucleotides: TGTGCCAGCAGCGGGGACAGCCATAATTCACCCCTCCACTTT.

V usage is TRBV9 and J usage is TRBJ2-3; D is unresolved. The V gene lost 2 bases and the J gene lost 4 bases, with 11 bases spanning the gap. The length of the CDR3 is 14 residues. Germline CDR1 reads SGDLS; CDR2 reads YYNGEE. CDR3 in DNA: TGTGCCAGCAGCGTCGGAAGCGTCGCAGATACGCAGTATTTT. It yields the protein CASSVGSVADTQYF.

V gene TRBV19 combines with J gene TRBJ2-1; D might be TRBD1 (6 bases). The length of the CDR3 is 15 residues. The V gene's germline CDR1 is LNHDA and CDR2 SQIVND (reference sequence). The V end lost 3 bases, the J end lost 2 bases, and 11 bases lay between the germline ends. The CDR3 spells CASSIQTGPYNEQFF. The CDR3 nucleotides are TGTGCCAGTAGTATCCAGACAGGTCCCTACAATGAGCAGTTCTTC.

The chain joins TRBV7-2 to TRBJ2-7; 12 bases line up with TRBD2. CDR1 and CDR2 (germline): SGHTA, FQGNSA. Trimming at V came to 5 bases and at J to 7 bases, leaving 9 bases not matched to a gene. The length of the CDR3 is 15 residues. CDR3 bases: TGTGCCAGCAGCATTCTAGCGGGAGGGGTTAGGGAGCAGTACTTC. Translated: CASSILAGGVREQYF.

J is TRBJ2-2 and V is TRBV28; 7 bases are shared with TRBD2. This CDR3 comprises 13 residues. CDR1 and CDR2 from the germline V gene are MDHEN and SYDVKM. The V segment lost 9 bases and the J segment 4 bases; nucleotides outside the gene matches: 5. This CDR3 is CASWGGFTGELFF. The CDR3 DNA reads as TGTGCCAGTTGGGGAGGGTTCACCGGGGAGCTGTTTTTT.

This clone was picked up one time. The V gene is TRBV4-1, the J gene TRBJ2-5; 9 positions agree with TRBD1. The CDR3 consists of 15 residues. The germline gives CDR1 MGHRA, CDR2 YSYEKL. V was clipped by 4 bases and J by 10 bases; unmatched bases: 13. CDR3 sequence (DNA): TGCGCCAGCAGCCCCGACAGGGGGGCGGGTCGGGACCAGTACTTC. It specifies CASSPDRGAGRDQYF.

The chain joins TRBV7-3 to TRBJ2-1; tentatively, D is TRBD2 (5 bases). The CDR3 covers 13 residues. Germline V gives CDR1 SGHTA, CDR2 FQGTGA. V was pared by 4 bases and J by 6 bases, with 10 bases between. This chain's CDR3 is CASSSGIGNEQFF. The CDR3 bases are TGTGCCAGCAGCTCGGGGATTGGCAATGAGCAGTTCTTC. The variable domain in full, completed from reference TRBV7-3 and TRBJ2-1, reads GAGVSQTPSNKVTEKGKYVELRCDPISGHTALYWYRQSLGQGPEFLIYFQGTGAADDSGLPNDRFFAVRPEGSVSTLKIQRTERGDSAVYLCASSSGIGNEQFFGPGTRLTVL.